The rows below give T cell receptor beta chains drawn from one sample of a study of blood T cell repertoires in COVID-19. Only in-frame clones appear in the TCRdb table, and some are missing; sequencing was by immunoSEQ multiplex PCR. The sample carries about 64,000 clones, 82% recorded once. The sequencing input was peripheral blood. The receptors come from a human donor in a cohort sampled during active COVID-19. The CDR3 runs from the conserved cysteine through the conserved F or W. The order of the fields is clone size, J gene, D gene, V gene, CDR3 DNA, CDR3 protein. The D gene is left open where the match is weak. Only some rows state a clone size, as once, few, many or a class for expanded clones.

NA,TRBJ2-2,TRBD1,TRBV29-1,TGCAGCGCCACGACCCGGGGACAGGGGGATACCGGGGAGCTGTTTTTT,CSATTRGQGDTGELFF
NA,TRBJ1-5,NA,TRBV5-5,TGTGCCAGCATATTACAGTCCCTTAATCAGCCCCAGCATTTT,CASILQSLNQPQHF
NA,TRBJ1-2,TRBD1,TRBV28,TGTGCCAGCACTGGAGGGGACAGTAACTATGGCTACACCTTC,CASTGGDSNYGYTF
NA,TRBJ2-7,TRBD2,TRBV30,TGTGCCTGGAGTGGGGGGGGCGAGCAGTACTTC,CAWSGGGEQYF
few,TRBJ2-1,TRBD2,TRBV5-6,TGTGCCAGCACCACCGGGGACTATCCTTCCCCGGGGCAGTTCTTC,CASTTGDYPSPGQFF
NA,TRBJ1-4,NA,TRBV18,TGTGCCAGCTCACCCTTAAGGGGCCAAAATGAAAAACTGTTTTTT,CASSPLRGQNEKLFF
NA,TRBJ1-2,NA,TRBV18,TGTGCCAGCTCACTAGACAGTGCTAACTATGGCTACACCTTC,CASSLDSANYGYTF
NA,TRBJ1-6,TRBD1,TRBV5-1,TGCGCCAGCAGCGTCCGACAGGGAACTAGTCCTTCACCCCTCCACTTT,CASSVRQGTSPSPLHF
NA,TRBJ1-2,TRBD1,TRBV5-1,TGCGCCAGCAGCTTTCAGGGGGATGGCTACACCTTC,CASSFQGDGYTF
NA,TRBJ2-7,TRBD1,TRBV12-5,TGTGCTAGTGGTTTGGTAGACAGGGTCGAGCAGTACTTC,CASGLVDRVEQYF
NA,TRBJ2-7,TRBD2,TRBV5-1,TGCGCCAGCAGCTTGGGAAGGACTAGCGGGGGGATATACGAGCAGTACTTC,CASSLGRTSGGIYEQYF
NA,TRBJ1-1,NA,TRBV30,TGTGCCTGGAATATGGCTTTCTTT,CAWNMAFF
once,TRBJ1-2,TRBD1,TRBV11-2,TGTGCCAGCAGCTTAACAACAGGGGGCCTCTATGGCTACACCTTC,CASSLTTGGLYGYTF
once,TRBJ2-1,NA,TRBV9,TGTGCCAGCAGCGTAGTTGCGGGGACGGAGCAGTTCTTC,CASSVVAGTEQFF
NA,TRBJ2-3,TRBD1,TRBV6-1,TGTGCCAGCAGTGGACAGGGACCTACAAGGGGATCAGATACGCAGTATTTT,CASSGQGPTRGSDTQYF
NA,TRBJ2-5,TRBD2,TRBV11-2,TGTGCCAGCAGCCCCCCTAGCGGGGGGGTTCAAGAGACCCAGTACTTC,CASSPPSGGVQETQYF
NA,TRBJ1-2,NA,TRBV6-5,TGTGCCAGCAGTTACTCGGCAGGGAAAAACTATGGCTACACCTTC,CASSYSAGKNYGYTF
NA,TRBJ1-1,TRBD1,TRBV28,TGTGCCAGCAGTCCCGTTCTGATAACAGGGGTTCGGGGCACTGAAGCTTTCTTT,CASSPVLITGVRGTEAFF
NA,TRBJ2-3,NA,TRBV4-2,TGTGCCAGCAGCCAAGAGGGCCAAGGGAGCGCAGATACGCAGTATTTT,CASSQEGQGSADTQYF
NA,TRBJ2-3,NA,TRBV3-1/TRBV3-2,TGTGCCAGCAGCCCCGTCAAGAGGCGCGGGGCTCGATTGTTCACAGATACGCAGTATTTT,CASSPVKRRGARLFTDTQYF
few,TRBJ1-1,NA,TRBV28,TGTGCCAGCAGTTCACAGAACACTGAAGCTTTCTTT,CASSSQNTEAFF
NA,TRBJ1-4,TRBD1,TRBV13,TGTGCCAGCAGCTTTGGGACAGGGGGTATGAAGTATGAAAAACTGTTTTTT,CASSFGTGGMKYEKLFF
NA,TRBJ2-5,TRBD2,TRBV30,TGTGCCTGGAGCCTCCCATATCGCCGGGGGGGCCCGGAGACCCAGTACTTC,CAWSLPYRRGGPETQYF
NA,TRBJ1-3,NA,TRBV10-3,TGTGCCATCAGTGTCACGGGACAAAGCTCTGGAAACACCATATATTTT,CAISVTGQSSGNTIYF
NA,TRBJ2-7,TRBD1,TRBV5-1,TGCGCCAGCCAAGAGGGGGCGAAGGCCTACGAGCAGTACTTC,CASQEGAKAYEQYF
NA,TRBJ2-6,NA,TRBV10-3,TGTGCCATAACTACTGGGGCCAACGTCCTGACTTTC,CAITTGANVLTF